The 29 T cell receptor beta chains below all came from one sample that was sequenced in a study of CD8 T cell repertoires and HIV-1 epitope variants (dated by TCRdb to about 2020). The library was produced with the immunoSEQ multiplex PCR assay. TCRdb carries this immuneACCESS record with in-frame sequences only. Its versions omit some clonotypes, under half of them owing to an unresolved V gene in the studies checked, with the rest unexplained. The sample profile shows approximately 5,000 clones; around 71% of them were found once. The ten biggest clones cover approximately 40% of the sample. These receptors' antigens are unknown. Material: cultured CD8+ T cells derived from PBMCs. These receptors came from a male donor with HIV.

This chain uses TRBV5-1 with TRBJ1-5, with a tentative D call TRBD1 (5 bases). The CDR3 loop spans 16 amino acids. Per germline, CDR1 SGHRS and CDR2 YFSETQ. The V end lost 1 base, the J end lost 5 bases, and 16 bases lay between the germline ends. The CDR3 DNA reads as TGCGCCAGCAGCTTGATAGGGACTGTTGCTGATCAGCCCCAGCATTTT. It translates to CASSLIGTVADQPQHF.

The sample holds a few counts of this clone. The CDR3: CASSLDSGNTEAFF. In DNA, the CDR3 is TGTGCCAGCAGCTTGGACAGCGGGAACACTGAAGCTTTCTTT. The rearrangement links TRBV5-4 to TRBJ1-1, with D unresolved. V was pared by 0 bases and J by 1 base, with 7 bases between. CDR1 is SGHNT, CDR2 YYREEE, per germline (reference sequence). The CDR3 runs to 14 residues. Filled out from reference TRBV5-4 and TRBJ1-1, the complete variable domain reads ETGVTQSPTHLIKTRGQQVTLRCSSQSGHNTVSWYQQALGQGPQFIFQYYREEENGRGNFPPRFSGLQFPNYSSELNVNALELDDSALYLCASSLDSGNTEAFFGQGTRLTVV.

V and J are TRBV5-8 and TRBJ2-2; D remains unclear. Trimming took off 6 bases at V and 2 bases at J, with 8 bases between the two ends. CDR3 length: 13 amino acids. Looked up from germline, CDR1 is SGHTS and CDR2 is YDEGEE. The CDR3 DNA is TGTGCCAGCAATTTGCTAAACACCGGGGAGCTGTTTTTT. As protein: CASNLLNTGELFF.

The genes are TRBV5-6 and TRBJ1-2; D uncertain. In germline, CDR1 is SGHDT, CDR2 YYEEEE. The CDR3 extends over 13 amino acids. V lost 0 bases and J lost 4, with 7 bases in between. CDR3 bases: TGTGCCAGCAGCTTGGGGGAGCTCTATGGCTACACCTTC. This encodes CASSLGELYGYTF.

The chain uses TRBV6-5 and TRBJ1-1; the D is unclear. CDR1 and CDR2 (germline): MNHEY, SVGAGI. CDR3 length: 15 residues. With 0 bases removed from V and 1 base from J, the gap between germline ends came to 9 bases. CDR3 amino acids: CASSYSIGGNTEAFF. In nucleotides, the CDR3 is TGTGCCAGCAGTTACTCGATCGGAGGGAACACTGAAGCTTTCTTT.

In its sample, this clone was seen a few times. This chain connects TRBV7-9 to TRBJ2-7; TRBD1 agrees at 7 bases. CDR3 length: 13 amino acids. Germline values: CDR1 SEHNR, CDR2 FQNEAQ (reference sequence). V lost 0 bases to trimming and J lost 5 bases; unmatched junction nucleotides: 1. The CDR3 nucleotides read TGTGCCAGCAGCTTAGCGGACAGGAACGAGCAGTACTTC. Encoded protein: CASSLADRNEQYF.

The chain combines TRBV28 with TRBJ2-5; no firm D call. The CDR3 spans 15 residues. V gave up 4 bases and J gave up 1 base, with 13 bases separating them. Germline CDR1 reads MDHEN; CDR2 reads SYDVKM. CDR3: CASSSPDMSQETQYF. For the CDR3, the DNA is TGTGCCAGCAGTTCCCCTGACATGTCCCAAGAGACCCAGTACTTC.

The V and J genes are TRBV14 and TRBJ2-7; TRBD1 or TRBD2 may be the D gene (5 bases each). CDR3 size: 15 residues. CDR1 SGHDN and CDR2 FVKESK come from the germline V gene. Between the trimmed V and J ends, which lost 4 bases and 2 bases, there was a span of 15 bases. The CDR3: CASSPGPNIPYEQYF. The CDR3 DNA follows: TGTGCCAGCAGCCCGGGACCCAATATTCCCTACGAGCAGTACTTC.

The CDR3 spells CAITPDPGEGYEQYF. The CDR3 nucleotides are TGTGCCATCACCCCCGACCCAGGGGAGGGATACGAGCAGTACTTC. The genes are TRBV10-3 and TRBJ2-7, with TRBD2 as a possible D gene (7 bases). V was cut by 7 bases and J by 4 bases, with 20 bases left in between. The CDR3 spans 15 residues. The germline V gene has CDR1 ENHRY and CDR2 SYGVKD.

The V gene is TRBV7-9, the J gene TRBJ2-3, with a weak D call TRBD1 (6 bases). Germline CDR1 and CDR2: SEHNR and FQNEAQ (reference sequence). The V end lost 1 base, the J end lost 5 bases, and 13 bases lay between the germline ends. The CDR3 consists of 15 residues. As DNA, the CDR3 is TGTGCCAGCAGCTTAGAACAGGGTTGGGAAGATACGCAGTATTTT. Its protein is CASSLEQGWEDTQYF. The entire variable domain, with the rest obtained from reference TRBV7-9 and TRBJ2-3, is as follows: DTGVSQNPRHKITKRGQNVTFRCDPISEHNRLYWYRQTLGQGPEFLTYFQNEAQLEKSRLLSDRFSAERPKGSFSTLEIQRTEQGDSAMYLCASSLEQGWEDTQYFGPGTRLTVL.

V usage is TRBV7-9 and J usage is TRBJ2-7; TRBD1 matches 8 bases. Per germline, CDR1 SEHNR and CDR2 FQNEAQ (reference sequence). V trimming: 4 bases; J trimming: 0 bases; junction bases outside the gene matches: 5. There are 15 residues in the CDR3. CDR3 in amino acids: CASSSPDRDSYEQYF. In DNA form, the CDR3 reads TGTGCCAGCAGCTCTCCGGACAGGGACTCCTACGAGCAGTACTTC.

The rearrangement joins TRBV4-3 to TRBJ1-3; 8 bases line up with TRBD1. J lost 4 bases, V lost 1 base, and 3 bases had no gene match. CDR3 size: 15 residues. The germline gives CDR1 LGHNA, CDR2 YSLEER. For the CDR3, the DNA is TGCGCCAGCAGCCAAGGGACAGGGTCGGGAAACACCATATATTTT. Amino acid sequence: CASSQGTGSGNTIYF.

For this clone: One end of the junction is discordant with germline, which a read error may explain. The CDR3 reads CASSYGLAGEGSEQYF. CDR3 coding DNA: TGTGCTAGCAGCTATGGACTAGCGGGCGAGGGAAGCGAGCAGTACTTC. The chain combines TRBV7-7 with TRBJ2-7; 11 bases are a match to TRBD2. Germline lookup yields CDR1 SSHAT and CDR2 FNYEAQ (reference sequence). This CDR3 contains 16 residues.

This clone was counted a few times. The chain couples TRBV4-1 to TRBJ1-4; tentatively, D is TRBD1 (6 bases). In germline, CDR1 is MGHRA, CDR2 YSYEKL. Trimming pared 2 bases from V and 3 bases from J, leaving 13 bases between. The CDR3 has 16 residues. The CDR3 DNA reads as TGCGCCAGCAGCCAAACAACAGGGCTTCCTAATGAAAAACTGTTTTTT. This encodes CASSQTTGLPNEKLFF.

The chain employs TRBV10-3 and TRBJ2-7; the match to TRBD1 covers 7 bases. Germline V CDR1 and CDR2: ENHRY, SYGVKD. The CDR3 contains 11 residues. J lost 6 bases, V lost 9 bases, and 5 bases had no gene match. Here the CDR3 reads CAIRQGGEQYF. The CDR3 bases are TGTGCCATAAGACAGGGTGGCGAGCAGTACTTC.

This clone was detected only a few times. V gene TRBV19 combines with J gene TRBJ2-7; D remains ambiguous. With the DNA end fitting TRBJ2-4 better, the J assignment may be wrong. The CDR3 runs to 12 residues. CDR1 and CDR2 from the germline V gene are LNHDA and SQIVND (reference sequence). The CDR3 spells CASDIPAPIQYF. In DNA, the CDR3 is TGTGCCAGTGATATCCCCGCCCCCATTCAGTACTTC.

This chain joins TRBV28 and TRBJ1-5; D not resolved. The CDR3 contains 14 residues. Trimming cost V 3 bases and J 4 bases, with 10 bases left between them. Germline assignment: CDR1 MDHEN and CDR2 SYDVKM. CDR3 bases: TGTGCCAGCAGTTTGATCTCCGAGAATCAGCCCCAGCATTTT. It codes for CASSLISENQPQHF. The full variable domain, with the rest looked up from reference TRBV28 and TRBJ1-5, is DVKVTQSSRYLVKRTGEKVFLECVQDMDHENMFWYRQDPGLGLRLIYFSYDVKMKEKGDIPEGYSVSREKKERFSLILESASTNQTSMYLCASSLISENQPQHFGDGTRLSIL.

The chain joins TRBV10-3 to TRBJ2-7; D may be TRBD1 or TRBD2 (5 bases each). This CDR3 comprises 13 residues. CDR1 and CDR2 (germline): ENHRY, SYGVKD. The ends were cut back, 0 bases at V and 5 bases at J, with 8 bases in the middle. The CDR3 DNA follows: TGTGCCATCAGTGAGTCATGGGGGAACGAGCAGTACTTC. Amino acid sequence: CAISESWGNEQYF.

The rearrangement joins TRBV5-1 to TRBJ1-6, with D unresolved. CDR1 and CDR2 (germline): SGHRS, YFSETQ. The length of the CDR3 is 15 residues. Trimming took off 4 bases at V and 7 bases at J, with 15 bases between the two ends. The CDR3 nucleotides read TGCGCCAGCAGCCCCACGGGAGCAAGAAATTCACCCCTCCACTTT. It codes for CASSPTGARNSPLHF.

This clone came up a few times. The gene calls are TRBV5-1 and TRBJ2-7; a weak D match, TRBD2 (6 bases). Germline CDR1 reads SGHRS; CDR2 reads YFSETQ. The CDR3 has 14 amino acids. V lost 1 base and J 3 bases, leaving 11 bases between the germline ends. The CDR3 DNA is TGCGCCAGCAGCTTGTATGCCGGGGGCTACGAGCAGTACTTC. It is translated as CASSLYAGGYEQYF.

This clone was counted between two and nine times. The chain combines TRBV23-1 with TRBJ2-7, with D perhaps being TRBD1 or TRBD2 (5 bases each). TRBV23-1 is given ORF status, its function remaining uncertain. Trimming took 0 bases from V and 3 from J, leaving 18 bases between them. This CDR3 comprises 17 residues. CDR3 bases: TGCGCCAGCAGTCAATCGGGGGACGGGGCAGCGATCTACGAGCAGTACTTC. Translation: CASSQSGDGAAIYEQYF.

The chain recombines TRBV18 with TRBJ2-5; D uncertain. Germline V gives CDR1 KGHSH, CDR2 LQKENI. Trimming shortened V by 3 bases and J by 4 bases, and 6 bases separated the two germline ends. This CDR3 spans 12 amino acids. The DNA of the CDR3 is TGTGCCAGCTCACCTCTATCAGAGACCCAGTACTTC. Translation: CASSPLSETQYF.

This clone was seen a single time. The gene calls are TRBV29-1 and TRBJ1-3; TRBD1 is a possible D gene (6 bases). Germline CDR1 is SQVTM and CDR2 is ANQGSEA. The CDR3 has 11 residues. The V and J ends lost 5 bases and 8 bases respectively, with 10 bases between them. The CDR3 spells CSVPGADTIYF. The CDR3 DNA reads TGCAGCGTTCCAGGGGCAGACACCATATATTTT.

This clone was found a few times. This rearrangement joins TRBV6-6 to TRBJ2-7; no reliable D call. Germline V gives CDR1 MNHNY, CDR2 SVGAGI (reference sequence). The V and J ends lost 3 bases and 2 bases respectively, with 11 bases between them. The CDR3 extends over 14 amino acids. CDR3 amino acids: CASSYSGPTYEQYF. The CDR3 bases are TGTGCCAGCAGTTATTCCGGGCCCACCTACGAGCAGTACTTC.

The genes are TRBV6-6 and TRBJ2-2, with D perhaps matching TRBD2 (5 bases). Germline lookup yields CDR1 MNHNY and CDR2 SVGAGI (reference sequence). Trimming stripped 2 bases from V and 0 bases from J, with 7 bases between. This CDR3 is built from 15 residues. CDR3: CASSYEGANTGELFF. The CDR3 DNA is TGTGCCAGCAGTTACGAGGGAGCGAACACCGGGGAGCTGTTTTTT.

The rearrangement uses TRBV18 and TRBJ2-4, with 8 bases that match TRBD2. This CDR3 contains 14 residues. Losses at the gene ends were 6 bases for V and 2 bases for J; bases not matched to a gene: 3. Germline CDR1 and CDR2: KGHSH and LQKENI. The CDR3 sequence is CASSPGGTKNIQYF. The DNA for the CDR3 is TGTGCCAGCTCCCCGGGGGGGACCAAAAACATTCAGTACTTC.

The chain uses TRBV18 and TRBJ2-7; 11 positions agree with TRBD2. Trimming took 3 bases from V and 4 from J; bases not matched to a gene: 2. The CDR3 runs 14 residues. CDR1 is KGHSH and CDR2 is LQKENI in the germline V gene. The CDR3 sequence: CASSPGTSGYEQYF. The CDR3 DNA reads TGTGCCAGCTCACCCGGGACTAGCGGTTACGAGCAGTACTTC.

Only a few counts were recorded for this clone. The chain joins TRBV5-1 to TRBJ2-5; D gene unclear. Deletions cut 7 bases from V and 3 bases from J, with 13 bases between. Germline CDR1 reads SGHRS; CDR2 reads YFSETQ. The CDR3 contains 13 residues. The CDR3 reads CASGRLPEETQYF. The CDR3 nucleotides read TGCGCCAGCGGCAGGCTACCCGAAGAGACCCAGTACTTC.

The CDR3 loop reads CASRSPRQAYEQYF. For the CDR3, the DNA is TGTGCCAGCAGGTCCCCTAGGCAAGCCTACGAGCAGTACTTC. This sequence joins TRBV28 and TRBJ2-7; D remains ambiguous. Between the trimmed V and J ends, which lost 6 bases and 2 bases, there was a span of 14 bases. The CDR3 has 14 residues. Germline V gives CDR1 MDHEN, CDR2 SYDVKM.